This TCR beta chain was found in a study of OX40 agonist ivuxolimab in advanced cancers. Study-level information: The drug used for patients, ivuxolimab, was an agonistic anti-OX40 (CD134) antibody. It was permissible to have had prior anti-PD-1, anti-PD-L1 or anti-CTLA-4 therapy, and 40% had some.

The V and J ends lost 4 bases and 5 bases, in that order; junction bases with no gene match: 7. Looked up from germline, CDR1 is SGHDT and CDR2 is YYEEEE. This CDR3 spans 14 amino acids. Method: immunoSEQ multiplex PCR; TCRdb's copy keeps in-frame clones and lacks some. The table lists 45,000 to 70,000 clones, under 85% of them singletons, with 3% to 3.5% in the top ten. With respect to this clone: Its antigen is currently unknown.

General study findings and limits: At doses 0.1 to 3.0 mg/kg, CD4+ and CD8+ clones expanded. With doses of 0.1-3.0 mg/kg, partial responders showed among the lowest clonal expansion.

The material was CD4+ or CD8+ T cells sorted from blood, obtained in a trial of the OX40 agonist ivuxolimab. This sequence originates from an adult with an advanced solid tumor such as melanoma, head and neck, liver or kidney cancer. The chain uses TRBV5-6 and TRBJ1-2, with 8 bases aligning to TRBD1. The CDR3 region is CASSLGQGGYGYTF. CDR3 sequence (DNA): TGTGCCAGCAGCCTAGGACAGGGTGGGTATGGCTACACCTTC.